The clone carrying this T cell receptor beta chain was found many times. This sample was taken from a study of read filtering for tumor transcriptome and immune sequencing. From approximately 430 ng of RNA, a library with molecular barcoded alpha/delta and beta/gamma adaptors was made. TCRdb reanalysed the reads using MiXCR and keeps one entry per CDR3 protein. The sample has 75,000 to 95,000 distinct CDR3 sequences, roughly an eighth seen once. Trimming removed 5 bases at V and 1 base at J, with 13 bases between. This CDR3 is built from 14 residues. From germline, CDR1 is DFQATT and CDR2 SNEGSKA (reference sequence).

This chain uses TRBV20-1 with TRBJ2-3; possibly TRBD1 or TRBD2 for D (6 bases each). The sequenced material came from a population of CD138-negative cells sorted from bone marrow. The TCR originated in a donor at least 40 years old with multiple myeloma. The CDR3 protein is CSAPGASGTDTQYF. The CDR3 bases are TGCAGTGCTCCAGGGGCTAGCGGCACAGATACGCAGTATTTT.